The sequence of this T cell receptor (beta chain) was determined in a study of blood T cell repertoires in COVID-19. Germline assignment: CDR1 PRHDT and CDR2 FYEKMQ (reference sequence). With 5 bases clipped from V and 8 bases from J, the junction kept 18 bases outside the gene matches. The CDR3 totals 16 residues. Assay: immunoSEQ multiplex PCR; the TCRdb copy retains only in-frame clones and omits some. Among approximately 170,000 clones, around 85% were seen once, and the ten largest hold approximately 6.9%. The TCR comes from a man older than 75 with COVID-19, enrolled during active disease. Material: peripheral blood. The J gene is TRBJ2-7, the V gene TRBV13, with 7 bases identical to TRBD1. This chain's CDR3 is CASSPGTASLTFKQYF. As DNA, the CDR3 is TGTGCCAGCAGCCCCGGGACAGCCTCCTTGACCTTTAAGCAGTACTTC.